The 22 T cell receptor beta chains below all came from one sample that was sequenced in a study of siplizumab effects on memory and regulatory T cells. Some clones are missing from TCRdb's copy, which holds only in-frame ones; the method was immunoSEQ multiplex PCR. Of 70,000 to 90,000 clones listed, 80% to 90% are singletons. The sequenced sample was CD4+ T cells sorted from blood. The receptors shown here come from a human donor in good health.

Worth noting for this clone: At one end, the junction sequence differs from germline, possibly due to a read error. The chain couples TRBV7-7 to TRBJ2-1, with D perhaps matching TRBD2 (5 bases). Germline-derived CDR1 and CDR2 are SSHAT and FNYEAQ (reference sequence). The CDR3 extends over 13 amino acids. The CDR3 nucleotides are TGTGCTAGCAGCTTAGCTGGGAGCAATGAGCAGTTCTTC. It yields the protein CASSLAGSNEQFF.

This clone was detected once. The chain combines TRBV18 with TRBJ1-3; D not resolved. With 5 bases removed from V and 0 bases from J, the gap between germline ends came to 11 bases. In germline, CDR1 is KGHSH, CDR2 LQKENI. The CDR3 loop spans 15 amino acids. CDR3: CASSVGGNSGNTIYF. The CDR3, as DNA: TGTGCCAGCTCAGTCGGCGGCAACTCTGGAAACACCATATATTTT.

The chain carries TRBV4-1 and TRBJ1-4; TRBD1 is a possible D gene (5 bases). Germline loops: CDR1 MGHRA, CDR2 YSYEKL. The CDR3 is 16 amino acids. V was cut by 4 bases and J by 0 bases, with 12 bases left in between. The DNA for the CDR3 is TGCGCCAGCAGCCTAGGGACGCCAGCAACTAATGAAAAACTGTTTTTT. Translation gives CASSLGTPATNEKLFF.

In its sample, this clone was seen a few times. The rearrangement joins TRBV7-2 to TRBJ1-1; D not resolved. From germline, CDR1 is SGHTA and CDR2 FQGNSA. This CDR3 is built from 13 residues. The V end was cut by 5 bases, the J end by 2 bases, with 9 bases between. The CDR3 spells CASSRQLNTEAFF. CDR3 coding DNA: TGTGCCAGCAGCCGACAACTCAACACTGAAGCTTTCTTT.

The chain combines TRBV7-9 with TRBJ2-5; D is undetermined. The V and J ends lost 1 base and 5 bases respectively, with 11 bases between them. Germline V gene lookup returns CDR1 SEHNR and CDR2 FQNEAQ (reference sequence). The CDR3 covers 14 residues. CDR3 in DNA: TGTGCCAGCAGCTTAGGTTCGGCTGGGGAGACCCAGTACTTC. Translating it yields CASSLGSAGETQYF.

CDR3 in amino acids: CASSLTLRNTEAFF. Written as DNA, the CDR3 is TGTGCCAGCAGCCTGACTCTCCGAAACACTGAAGCTTTCTTT. V is TRBV28 and J is TRBJ1-1; D not resolved. CDR3 length equals 14 residues. Trimming shortened V by 6 bases and J by 2 bases, and 13 bases separated the two germline ends. From germline, CDR1 is MDHEN and CDR2 SYDVKM.

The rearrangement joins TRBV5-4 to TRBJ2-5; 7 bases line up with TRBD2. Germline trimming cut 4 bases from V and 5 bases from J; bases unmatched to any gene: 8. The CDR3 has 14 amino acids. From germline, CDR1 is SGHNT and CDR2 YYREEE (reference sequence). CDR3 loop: CASSPLGGGETQYF. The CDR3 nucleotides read TGTGCCAGCAGCCCACTCGGGGGAGGGGAGACCCAGTACTTC.

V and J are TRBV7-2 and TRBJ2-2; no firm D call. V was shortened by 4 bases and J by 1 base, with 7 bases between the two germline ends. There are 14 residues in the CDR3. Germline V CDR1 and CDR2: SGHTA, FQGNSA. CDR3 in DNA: TGTGCCAGCAGCTCGGTTCTGAACACCGGGGAGCTGTTTTTT. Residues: CASSSVLNTGELFF.

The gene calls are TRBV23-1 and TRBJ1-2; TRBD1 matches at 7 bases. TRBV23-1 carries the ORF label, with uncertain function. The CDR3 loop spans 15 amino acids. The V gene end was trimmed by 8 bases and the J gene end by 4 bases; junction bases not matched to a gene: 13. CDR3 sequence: CASHNQQGFVYGYTF. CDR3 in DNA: TGCGCCAGCCACAACCAACAGGGGTTTGTCTATGGCTACACCTTC.

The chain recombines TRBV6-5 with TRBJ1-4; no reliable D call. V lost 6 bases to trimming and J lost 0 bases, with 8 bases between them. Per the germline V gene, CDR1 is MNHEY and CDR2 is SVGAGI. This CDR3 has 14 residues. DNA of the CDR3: TGTGCCAGCAGATCCGCATCAACTAATGAAAAACTGTTTTTT. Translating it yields CASRSASTNEKLFF.

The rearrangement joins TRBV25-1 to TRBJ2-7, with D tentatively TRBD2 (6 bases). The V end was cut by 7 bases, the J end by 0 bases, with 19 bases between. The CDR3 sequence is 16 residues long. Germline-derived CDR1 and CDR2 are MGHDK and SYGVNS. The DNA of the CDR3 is TGTGCCAGCACCGGAGGGCCTTCGACTGACTCCTACGAGCAGTACTTC. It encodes CASTGGPSTDSYEQYF.

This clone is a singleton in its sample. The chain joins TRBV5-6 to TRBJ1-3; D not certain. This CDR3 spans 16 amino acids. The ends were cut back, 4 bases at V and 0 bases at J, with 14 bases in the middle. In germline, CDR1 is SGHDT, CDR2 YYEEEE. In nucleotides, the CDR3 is TGTGCCAGCAGCGGGGTTCTCTTTGCCTCTGGAAACACCATATATTTT. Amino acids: CASSGVLFASGNTIYF.

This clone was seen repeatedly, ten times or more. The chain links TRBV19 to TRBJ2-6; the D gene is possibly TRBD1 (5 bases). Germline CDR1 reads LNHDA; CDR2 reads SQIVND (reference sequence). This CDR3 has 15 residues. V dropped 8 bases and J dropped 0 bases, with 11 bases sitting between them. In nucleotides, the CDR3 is TGTGCCAGTTCCCCAGGGCACTCTGGGGCCAACGTCCTGACTTTC. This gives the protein CASSPGHSGANVLTF.

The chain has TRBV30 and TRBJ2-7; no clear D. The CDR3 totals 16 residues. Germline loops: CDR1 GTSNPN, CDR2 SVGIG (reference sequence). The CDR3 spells CASSSIPTKLGYEQYF. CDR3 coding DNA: TGTGCTTCTTCCTCCATCCCGACCAAGCTTGGCTACGAGCAGTACTTC.

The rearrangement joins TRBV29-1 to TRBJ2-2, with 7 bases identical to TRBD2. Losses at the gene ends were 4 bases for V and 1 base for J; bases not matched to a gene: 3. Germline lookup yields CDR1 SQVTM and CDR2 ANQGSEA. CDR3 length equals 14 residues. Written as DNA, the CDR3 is TGCAGCGTTGTAGGACTAGGGAACACCGGGGAGCTGTTTTTT. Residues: CSVVGLGNTGELFF.

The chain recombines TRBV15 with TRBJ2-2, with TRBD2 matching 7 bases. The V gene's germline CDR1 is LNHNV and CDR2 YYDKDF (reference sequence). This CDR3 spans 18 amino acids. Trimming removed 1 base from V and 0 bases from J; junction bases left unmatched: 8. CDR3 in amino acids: CATSRGLGTTPNTGELFF. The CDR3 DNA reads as TGTGCCACCAGCAGAGGACTTGGGACTACTCCGAACACCGGGGAGCTGTTTTTT.

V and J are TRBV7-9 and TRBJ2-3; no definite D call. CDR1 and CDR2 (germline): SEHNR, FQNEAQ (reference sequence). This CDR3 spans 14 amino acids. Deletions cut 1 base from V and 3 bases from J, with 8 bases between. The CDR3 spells CASSLDRRTDTQYF. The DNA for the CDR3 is TGTGCCAGCAGCTTAGACAGAAGGACAGATACGCAGTATTTT.

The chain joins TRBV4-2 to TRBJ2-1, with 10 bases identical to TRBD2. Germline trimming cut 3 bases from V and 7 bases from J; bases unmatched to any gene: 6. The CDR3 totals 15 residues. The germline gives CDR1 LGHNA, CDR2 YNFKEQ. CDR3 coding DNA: TGTGCCAGCAGCCAGCTAGCGGGAGTGGGTAATGAGCAGTTCTTC. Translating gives CASSQLAGVGNEQFF.

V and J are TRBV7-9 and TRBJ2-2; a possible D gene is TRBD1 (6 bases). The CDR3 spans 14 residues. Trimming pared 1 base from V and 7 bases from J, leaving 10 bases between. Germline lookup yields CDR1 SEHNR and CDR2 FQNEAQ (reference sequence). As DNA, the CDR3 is TGTGCCAGCAGCTTAGAGGGGGTCGGCGGGGAGCTGTTTTTT. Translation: CASSLEGVGGELFF.

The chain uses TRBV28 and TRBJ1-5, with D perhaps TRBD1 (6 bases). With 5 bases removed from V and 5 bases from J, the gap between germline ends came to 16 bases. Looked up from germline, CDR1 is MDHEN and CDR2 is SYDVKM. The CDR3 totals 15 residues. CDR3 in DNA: TGTGCCAGCAGTCAAGGGGGTCAGGGCTATCAGCCCCAGCATTTT. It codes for CASSQGGQGYQPQHF. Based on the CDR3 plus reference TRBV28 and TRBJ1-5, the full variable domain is DVKVTQSSRYLVKRTGEKVFLECVQDMDHENMFWYRQDPGLGLRLIYFSYDVKMKEKGDIPEGYSVSREKKERFSLILESASTNQTSMYLCASSQGGQGYQPQHFGDGTRLSIL.

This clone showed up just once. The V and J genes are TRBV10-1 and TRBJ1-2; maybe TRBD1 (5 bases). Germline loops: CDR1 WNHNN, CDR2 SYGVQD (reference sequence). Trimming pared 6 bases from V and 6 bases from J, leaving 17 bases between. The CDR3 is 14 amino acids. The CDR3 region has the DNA TGCGCCAGCAGGGGGGGGTACGGAGTGGATGGCTACACCTTC. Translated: CASRGGYGVDGYTF.

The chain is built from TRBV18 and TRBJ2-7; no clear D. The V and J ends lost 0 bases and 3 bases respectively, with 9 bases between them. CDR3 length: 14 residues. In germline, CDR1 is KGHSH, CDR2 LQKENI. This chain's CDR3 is CASSPPANSYEQYF. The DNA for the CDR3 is TGTGCCAGCTCACCACCGGCTAACAGCTACGAGCAGTACTTC.